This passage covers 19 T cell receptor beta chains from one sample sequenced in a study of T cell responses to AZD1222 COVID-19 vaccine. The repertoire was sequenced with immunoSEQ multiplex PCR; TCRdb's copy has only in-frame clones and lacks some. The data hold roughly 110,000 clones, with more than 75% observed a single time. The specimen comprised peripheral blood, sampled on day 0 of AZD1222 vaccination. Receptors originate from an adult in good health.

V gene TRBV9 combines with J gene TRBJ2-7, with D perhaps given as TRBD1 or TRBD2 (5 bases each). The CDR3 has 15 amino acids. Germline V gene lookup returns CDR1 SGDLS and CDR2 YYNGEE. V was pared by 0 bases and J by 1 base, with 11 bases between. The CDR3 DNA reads TGTGCCAGCAGCGTAGCTCGGGACGGTTCCTACGAGCAGTACTTC. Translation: CASSVARDGSYEQYF.

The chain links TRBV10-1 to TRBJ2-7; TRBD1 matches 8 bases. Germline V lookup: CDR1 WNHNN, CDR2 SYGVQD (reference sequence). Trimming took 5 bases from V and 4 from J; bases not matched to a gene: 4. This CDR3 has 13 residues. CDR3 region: CASSRDRRYEQYF. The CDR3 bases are TGCGCCAGCAGTCGGGACAGGAGATACGAGCAGTACTTC.

CDR3 in DNA: TGTGCCAGCAGCCCGGGGGCGGCTAATGAAAAACTGTTTTTT. Amino acids: CASSPGAANEKLFF. The chain recombines TRBV9 with TRBJ1-4; the D gene is possibly TRBD1 (6 bases). Germline V CDR1 and CDR2: SGDLS, YYNGEE. The CDR3 has 14 amino acids. V was pared by 4 bases and J by 3 bases, with 10 bases between.

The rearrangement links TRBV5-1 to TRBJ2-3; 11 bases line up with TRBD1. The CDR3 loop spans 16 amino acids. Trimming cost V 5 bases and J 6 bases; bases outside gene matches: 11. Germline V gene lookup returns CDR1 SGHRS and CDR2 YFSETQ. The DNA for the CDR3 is TGCGCCAGCAGATCCGGGACAGGGGGTATAGTCGATACGCAGTATTTT. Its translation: CASRSGTGGIVDTQYF.

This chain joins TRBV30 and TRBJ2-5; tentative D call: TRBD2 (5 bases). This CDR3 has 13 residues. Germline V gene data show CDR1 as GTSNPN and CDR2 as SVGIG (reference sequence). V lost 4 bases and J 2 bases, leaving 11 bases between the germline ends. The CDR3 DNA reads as TGTGCCTGGACCCTTGCGGGTCAAGAGACCCAGTACTTC. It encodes CAWTLAGQETQYF. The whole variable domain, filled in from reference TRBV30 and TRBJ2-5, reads SQTIHQWPATLVQPVGSPLSLECTVEGTSNPNLYWYRQAAGRGLQLLFYSVGIGQISSEVPQNLSASRPQDRQFILSSKKLLLSDSGFYLCAWTLAGQETQYFGPGTRLLVL.

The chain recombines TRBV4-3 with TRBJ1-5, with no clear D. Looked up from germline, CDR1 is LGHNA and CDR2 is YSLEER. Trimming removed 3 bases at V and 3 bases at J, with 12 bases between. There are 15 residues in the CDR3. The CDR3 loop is CASSHTGWDNQPQHF. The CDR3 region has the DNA TGCGCCAGCAGCCATACCGGTTGGGACAATCAGCCCCAGCATTTT.

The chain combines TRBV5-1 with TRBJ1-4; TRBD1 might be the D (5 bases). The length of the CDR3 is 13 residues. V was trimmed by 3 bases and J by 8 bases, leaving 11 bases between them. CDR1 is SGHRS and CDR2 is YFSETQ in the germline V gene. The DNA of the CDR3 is TGCGCCAGCAGCTGGGACCTGGGGGAAAAACTGTTTTTT. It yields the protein CASSWDLGEKLFF.

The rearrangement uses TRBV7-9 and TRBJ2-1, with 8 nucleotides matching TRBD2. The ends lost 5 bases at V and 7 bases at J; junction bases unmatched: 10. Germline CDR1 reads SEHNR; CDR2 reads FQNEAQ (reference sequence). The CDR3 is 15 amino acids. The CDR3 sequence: CASSAVGGAGNEQFF. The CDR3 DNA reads TGTGCCAGCAGCGCCGTCGGGGGGGCTGGTAATGAGCAGTTCTTC.

The CDR3 reads CASSEKTSGGDEQFF. The CDR3, as DNA: TGTGCCAGCAGCGAGAAGACTAGCGGAGGCGATGAGCAGTTCTTC. The V gene is TRBV5-4, the J gene TRBJ2-1; 9 bases agree with TRBD2. CDR1 is SGHNT and CDR2 is YYREEE in the germline V gene (reference sequence). This CDR3 has 15 amino acids. V lost 4 bases, J lost 8 bases, and 10 bases stayed unmatched.

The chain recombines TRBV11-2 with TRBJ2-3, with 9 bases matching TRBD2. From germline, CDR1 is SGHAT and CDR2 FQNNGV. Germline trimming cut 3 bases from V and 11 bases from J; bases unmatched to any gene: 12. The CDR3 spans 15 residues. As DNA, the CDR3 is TGTGCCAGCAGCTTTGATGTAGCGGGGGCCTCACGGCAGTATTTT. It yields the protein CASSFDVAGASRQYF.

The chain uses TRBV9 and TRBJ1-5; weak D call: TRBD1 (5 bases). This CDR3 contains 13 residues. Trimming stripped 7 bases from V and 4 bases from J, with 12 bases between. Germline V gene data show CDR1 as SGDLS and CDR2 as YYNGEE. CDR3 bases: TGTGCCAGCGGTCGGGGGATAAATCAGCCCCAGCATTTT. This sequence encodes CASGRGINQPQHF.

CDR3 DNA sequence: TGTGCCAGCAGCGGAGTGATAGGCGGCTATGGCTACACCTTC. Residues: CASSGVIGGYGYTF. This chain connects TRBV3-1 (or the pseudogene TRBV3-2) to TRBJ1-2, with D uncertain. The germline V gene encodes CDR1 LGHDT and CDR2 YNNKEL (reference sequence). The CDR3 spans 14 residues. Deletions cut 5 bases from V and 4 bases from J, with 14 bases between.

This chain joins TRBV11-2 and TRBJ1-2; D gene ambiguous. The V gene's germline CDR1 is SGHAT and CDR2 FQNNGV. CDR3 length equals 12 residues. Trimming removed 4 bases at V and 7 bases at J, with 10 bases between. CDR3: CASSSRGSGYTF. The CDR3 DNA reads TGTGCCAGCAGCTCCCGGGGAAGTGGCTACACCTTC.

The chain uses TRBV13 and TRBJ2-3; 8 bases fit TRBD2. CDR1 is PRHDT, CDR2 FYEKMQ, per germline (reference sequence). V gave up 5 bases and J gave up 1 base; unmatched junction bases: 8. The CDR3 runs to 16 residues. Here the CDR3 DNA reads TGTGCCAGCAGCCTATTAGCGGGGCTACGCACAGATACGCAGTATTTT. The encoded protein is CASSLLAGLRTDTQYF.

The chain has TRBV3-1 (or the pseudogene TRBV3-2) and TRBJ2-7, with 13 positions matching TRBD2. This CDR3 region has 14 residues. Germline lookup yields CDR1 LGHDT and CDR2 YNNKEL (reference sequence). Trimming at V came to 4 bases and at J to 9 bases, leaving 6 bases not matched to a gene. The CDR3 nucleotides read TGTGCCAGCAGCCGACTAGCGGGGGGTCTGAGGCAGTACTTC. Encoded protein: CASSRLAGGLRQYF.

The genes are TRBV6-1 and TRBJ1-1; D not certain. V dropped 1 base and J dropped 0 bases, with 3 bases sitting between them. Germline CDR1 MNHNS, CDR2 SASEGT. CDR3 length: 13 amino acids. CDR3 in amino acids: CASSEGMNTEAFF. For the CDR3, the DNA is TGTGCCAGCAGTGAAGGCATGAACACTGAAGCTTTCTTT.

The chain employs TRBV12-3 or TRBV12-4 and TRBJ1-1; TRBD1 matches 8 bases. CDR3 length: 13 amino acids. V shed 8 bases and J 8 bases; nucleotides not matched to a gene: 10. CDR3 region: CASRLGTGEEAFF. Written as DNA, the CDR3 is TGTGCCAGCCGCCTGGGGACAGGTGAGGAAGCTTTCTTT.

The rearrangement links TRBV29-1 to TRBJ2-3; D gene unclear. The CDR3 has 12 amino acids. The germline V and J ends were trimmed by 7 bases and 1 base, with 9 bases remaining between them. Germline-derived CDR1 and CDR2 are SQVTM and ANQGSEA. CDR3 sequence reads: CSANAGTDTQYF. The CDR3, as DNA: TGCAGCGCAAACGCGGGCACAGATACGCAGTATTTT.

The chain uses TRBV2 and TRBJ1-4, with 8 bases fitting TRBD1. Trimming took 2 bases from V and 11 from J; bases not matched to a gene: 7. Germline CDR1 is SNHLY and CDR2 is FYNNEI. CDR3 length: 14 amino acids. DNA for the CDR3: TGTGCCAGCAGTGAACCGGACAGGGACGCTAAACTGTTTTTT. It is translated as CASSEPDRDAKLFF.